The clone carrying this T cell receptor beta chain has a single count. The CDR3 loop spans 13 amino acids. The ends were cut back, 7 bases at V and 6 bases at J, with 15 bases in the middle. Germline CDR1 MDHEN, CDR2 SYDVKM. This record belongs to a study of blood T cell repertoires in COVID-19. Enrolled through a virtual design, the participants were between 18 and 89 years of age and came from some 26 US areas. Assay: immunoSEQ multiplex PCR; the TCRdb copy retains only in-frame clones and omits some. The table lists about 320,000 clones, 87% of them singletons. J is TRBJ1-2 and V is TRBV28, with TRBD1 as a possible D gene (6 bases). The origin of this receptor is a woman aged 18-29 years who had recovered from COVID-19. Sequencing was carried out using PBMCs or T cells enriched from blood (not recorded which). CDR3 sequence (DNA): TGTGCCAGCACCGAGGGGGGGGGAGATGGCTACACCTTC. It codes for CASTEGGGDGYTF.